Presented here are 2 T cell receptor beta chains from one specimen sequenced in a study of CD8 T cells in Susac syndrome. Reverse transcription of about 0.45 to 1 ug RNA was carried out with random hexamers. TCRdb passed the immunoSEQ multiplex PCR reads through MiXCR, listing each CDR3 protein once. Seen here are roughly 89,000 distinct CDR3 sequences, 95% to 96% observed once, and the top ten hold roughly 0.62%. Sequences were obtained from CD8+ T cells from PBMCs. These receptors all come from a human donor with Susac syndrome.

The CDR3 DNA reads TGCAGTGCTAGCCCCCTACGGGGGAACACTGAAGCTTTCTTT. Residues: CSASPLRGNTEAFF. The chain joins TRBV20-1 to TRBJ1-1; D not certain. The CDR3 consists of 14 residues. Germline assignment: CDR1 DFQATT and CDR2 SNEGSKA (reference sequence). V lost 3 bases, J lost 1 base, and 12 bases lay in between.

The chain combines TRBV4-3 with TRBJ2-2, with D perhaps assigned TRBD1 or TRBD2 (5 bases each). Germline CDR1 LGHNA, CDR2 YSLEER. This CDR3 region has 14 residues. Trimming removed 0 bases from V and 6 bases from J, with 8 bases in between. The CDR3 sequence: CASSQERGAGELFF. As DNA, the CDR3 is TGCGCCAGCAGCCAAGAAAGAGGGGCCGGGGAGCTGTTTTTT.